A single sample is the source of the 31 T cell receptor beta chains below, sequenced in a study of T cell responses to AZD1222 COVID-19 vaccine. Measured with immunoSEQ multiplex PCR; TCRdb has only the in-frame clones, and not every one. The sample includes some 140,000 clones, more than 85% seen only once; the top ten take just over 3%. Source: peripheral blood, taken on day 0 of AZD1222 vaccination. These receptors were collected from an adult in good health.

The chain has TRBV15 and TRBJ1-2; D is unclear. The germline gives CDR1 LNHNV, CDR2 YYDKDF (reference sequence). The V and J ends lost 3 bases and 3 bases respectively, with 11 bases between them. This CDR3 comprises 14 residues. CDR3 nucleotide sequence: TGTGCCACCAGCAGTTCCGAAGGCCACTATGGCTACACCTTC. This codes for CATSSSEGHYGYTF.

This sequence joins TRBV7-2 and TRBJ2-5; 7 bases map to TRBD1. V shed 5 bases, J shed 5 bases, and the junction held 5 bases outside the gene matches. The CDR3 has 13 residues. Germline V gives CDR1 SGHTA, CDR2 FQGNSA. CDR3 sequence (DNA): TGTGCCAGCAGCCCCTTCAGGGGGGAGACCCAGTACTTC. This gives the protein CASSPFRGETQYF.

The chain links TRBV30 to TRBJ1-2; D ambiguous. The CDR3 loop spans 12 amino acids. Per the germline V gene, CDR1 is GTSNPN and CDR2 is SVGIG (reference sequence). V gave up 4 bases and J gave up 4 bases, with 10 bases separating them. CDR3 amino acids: CAWKPNPYGYTF. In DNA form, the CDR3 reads TGTGCCTGGAAGCCGAATCCCTATGGCTACACCTTC.

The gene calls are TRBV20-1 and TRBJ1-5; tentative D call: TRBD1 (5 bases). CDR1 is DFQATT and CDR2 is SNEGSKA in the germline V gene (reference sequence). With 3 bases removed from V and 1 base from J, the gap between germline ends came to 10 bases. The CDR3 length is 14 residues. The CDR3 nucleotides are TGCAGTGCTAGTGCCGGGGACAGCAATCAGCCCCAGCATTTT. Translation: CSASAGDSNQPQHF.

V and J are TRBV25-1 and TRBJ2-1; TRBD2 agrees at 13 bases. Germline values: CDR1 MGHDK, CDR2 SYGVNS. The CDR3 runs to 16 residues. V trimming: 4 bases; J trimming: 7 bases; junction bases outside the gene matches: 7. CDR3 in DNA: TGTGCCAGCAGTGCAGGACTAGCGGGAGCGGGGAATGAGCAGTTCTTC. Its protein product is CASSAGLAGAGNEQFF.

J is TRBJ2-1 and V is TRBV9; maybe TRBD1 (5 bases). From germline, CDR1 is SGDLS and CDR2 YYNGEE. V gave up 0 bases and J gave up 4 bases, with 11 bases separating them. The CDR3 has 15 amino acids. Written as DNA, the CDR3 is TGTGCCAGCAGCGTAGCTCAGGGCCTATACAATGAGCAGTTCTTC. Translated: CASSVAQGLYNEQFF.

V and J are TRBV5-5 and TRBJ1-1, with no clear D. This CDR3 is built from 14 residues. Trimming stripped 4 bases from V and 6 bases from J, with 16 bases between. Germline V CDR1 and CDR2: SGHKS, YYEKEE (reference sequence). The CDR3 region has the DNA TGTGCCAGCAGCCTGGGCCCTTACGTTGCTGAAGCTTTCTTT. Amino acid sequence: CASSLGPYVAEAFF. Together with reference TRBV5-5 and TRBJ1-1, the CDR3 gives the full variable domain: DAGVTQSPTHLIKTRGQQVTLRCSPISGHKSVSWYQQVLGQGPQFIFQYYEKEERGRGNFPDRFSARQFPNYSSELNVNALLLGDSALYLCASSLGPYVAEAFFGQGTRLTVV.

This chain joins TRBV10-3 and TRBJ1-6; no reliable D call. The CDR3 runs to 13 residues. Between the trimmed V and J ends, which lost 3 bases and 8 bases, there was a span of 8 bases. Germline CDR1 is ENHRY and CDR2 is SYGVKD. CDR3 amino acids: CAISDHQDSPLHF. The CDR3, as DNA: TGTGCCATCAGTGACCACCAGGATTCACCCCTCCACTTT.

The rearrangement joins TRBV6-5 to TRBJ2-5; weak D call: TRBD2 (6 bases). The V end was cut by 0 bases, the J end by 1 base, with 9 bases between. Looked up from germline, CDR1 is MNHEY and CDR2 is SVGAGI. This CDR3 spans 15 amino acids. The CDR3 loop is CASSYSGGTQETQYF. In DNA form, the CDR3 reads TGTGCCAGCAGTTACTCAGGCGGGACCCAAGAGACCCAGTACTTC.

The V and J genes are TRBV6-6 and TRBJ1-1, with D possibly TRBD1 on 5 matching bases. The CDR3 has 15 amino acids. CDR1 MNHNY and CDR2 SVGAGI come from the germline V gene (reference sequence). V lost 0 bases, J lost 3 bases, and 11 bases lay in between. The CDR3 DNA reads TGTGCCAGCAGTTACTCTGCGGGGGGGTACACTGAAGCTTTCTTT. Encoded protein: CASSYSAGGYTEAFF.

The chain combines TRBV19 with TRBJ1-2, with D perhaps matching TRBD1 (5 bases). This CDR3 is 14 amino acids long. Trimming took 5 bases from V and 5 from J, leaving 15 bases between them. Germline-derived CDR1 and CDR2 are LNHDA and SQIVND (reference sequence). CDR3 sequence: CASSATGTAYGYTF. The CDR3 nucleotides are TGTGCCAGTAGTGCCACCGGGACGGCTTATGGCTACACCTTC.

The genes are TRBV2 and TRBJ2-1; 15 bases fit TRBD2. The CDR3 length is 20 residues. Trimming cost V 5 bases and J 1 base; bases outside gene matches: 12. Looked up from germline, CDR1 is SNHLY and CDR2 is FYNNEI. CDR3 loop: CASSYNTGTSGRFSYNEQFF. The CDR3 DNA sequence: TGTGCCAGCAGTTATAATACCGGGACTAGCGGGAGGTTTTCCTACAATGAGCAGTTCTTC. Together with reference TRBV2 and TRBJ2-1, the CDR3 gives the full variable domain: EPEVTQTPSHQVTQMGQEVILRCVPISNHLYFYWYRQILGQKVEFLVSFYNNEISEKSEIFDDQFSVERPDGSNFTLKIRSTKLEDSAMYFCASSYNTGTSGRFSYNEQFFGPGTRLTVL.

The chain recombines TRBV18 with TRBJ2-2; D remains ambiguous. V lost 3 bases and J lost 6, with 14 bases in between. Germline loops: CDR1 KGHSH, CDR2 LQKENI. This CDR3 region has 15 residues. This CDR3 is CASSPSTQGSGELFF. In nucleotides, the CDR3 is TGTGCCAGCTCACCGTCGACGCAAGGATCCGGGGAGCTGTTTTTT.

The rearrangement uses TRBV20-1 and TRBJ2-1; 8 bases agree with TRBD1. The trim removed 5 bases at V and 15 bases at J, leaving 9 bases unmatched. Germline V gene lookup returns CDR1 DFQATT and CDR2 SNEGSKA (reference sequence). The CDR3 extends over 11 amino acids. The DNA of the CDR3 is TGCAGTGCTGAGACAGGGGAGATTCCGTTCTTC. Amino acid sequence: CSAETGEIPFF.

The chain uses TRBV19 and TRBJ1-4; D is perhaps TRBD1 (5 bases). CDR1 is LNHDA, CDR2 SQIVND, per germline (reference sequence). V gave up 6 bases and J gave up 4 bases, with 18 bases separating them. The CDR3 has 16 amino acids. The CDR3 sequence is CASRRGGSAYNEKLFF. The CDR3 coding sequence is TGTGCCAGTAGGCGGGGGGGGTCCGCTTATAATGAAAAACTGTTTTTT.

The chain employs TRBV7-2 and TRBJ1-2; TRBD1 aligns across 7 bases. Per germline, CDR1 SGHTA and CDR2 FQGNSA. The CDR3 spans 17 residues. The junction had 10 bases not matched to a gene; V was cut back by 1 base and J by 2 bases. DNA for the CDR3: TGTGCCAGCAGCTTAGAATGGATCGGGACAGCAAACTATGGCTACACCTTC. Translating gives CASSLEWIGTANYGYTF.

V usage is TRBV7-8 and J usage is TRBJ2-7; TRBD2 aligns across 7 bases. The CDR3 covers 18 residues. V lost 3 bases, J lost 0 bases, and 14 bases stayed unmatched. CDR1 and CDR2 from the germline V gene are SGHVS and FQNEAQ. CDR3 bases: TGTGCCAGCAGCTTCGGACGTATGCGGCGGGAGACCTCCTACGAGCAGTACTTC. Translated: CASSFGRMRRETSYEQYF.

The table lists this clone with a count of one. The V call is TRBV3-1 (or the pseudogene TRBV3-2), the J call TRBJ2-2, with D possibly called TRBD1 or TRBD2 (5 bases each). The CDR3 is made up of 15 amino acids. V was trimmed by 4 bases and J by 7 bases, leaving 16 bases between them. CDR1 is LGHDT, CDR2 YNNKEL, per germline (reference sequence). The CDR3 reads CASSRQGARDGELFF. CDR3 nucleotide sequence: TGTGCCAGCAGCCGGCAAGGGGCCCGGGACGGGGAGCTGTTTTTT.

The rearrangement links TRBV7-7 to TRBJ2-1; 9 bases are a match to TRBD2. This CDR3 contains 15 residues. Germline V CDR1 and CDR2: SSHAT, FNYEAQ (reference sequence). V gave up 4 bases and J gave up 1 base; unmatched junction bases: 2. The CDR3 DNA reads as TGTGCCAGCAGCTCGGGACTAGCTTCCTACAATGAGCAGTTCTTC. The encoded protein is CASSSGLASYNEQFF.

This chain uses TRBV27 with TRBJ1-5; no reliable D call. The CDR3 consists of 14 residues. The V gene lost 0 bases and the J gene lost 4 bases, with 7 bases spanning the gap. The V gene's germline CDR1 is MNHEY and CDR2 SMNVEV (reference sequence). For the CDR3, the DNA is TGTGCCAGCAGTTTATCGAGCCAGAATCAGCCCCAGCATTTT. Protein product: CASSLSSQNQPQHF.

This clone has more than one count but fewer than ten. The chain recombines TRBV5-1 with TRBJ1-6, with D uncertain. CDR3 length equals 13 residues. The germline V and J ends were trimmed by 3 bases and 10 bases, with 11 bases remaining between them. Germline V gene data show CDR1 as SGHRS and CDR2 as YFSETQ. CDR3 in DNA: TGCGCCAGCAGCTGGCTCGGAGACTCACCCCTCCACTTT. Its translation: CASSWLGDSPLHF. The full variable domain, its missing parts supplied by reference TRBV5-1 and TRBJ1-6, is KAGVTQTPRYLIKTRGQQVTLSCSPISGHRSVSWYQQTPGQGLQFLFEYFSETQRNKGNFPGRFSGRQFSNSRSEMNVSTLELGDSALYLCASSWLGDSPLHFGNGTRLTVT.

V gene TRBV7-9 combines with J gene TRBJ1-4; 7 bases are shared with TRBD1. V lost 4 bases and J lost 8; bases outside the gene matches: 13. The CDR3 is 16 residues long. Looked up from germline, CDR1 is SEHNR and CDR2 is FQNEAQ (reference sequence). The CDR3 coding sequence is TGTGCCAGCAGCTCCCCCATGGACAGGCGTGGGGAAAAACTGTTTTTT. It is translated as CASSSPMDRRGEKLFF. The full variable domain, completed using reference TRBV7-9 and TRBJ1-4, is DTGVSQNPRHKITKRGQNVTFRCDPISEHNRLYWYRQTLGQGPEFLTYFQNEAQLEKSRLLSDRFSAERPKGSFSTLEIQRTEQGDSAMYLCASSSPMDRRGEKLFFGSGTQLSVL.

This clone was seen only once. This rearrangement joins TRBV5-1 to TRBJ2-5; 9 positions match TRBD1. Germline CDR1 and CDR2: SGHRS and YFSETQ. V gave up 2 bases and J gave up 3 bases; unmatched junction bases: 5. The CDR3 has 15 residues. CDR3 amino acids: CASSFNTGGKETQYF. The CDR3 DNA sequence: TGCGCCAGCAGCTTTAACACAGGGGGCAAAGAGACCCAGTACTTC.

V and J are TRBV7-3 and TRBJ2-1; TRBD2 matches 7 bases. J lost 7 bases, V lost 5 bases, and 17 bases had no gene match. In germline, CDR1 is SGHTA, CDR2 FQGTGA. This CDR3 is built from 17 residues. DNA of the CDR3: TGTGCCAGCAGCGTCCTAATTCTAGCGGAGGGGTGGAATGAGCAGTTCTTC. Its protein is CASSVLILAEGWNEQFF.

CDR3 DNA sequence: TGTGCCAGCAGCAAAGAAGAAGGAAATCAGCAGCCCCAGCATTTT. Translation gives CASSKEEGNQQPQHF. The chain carries TRBV21-1 and TRBJ1-5. TRBV21-1 is a documented pseudogene. The CDR3 loop spans 15 amino acids.

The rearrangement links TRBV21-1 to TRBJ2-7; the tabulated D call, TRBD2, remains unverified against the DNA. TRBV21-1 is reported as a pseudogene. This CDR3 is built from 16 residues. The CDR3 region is CASSSPTSGRASEQYF. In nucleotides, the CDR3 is TGTGCCAGCAGCAGCCCTACTAGCGGGAGGGCCTCCGAGCAGTACTTC.

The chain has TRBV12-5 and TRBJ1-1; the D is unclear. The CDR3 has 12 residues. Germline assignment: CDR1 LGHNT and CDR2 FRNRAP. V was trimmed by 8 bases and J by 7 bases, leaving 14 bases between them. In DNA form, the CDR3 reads TGTGCTAGTCAGAGGGAACTGGGTGAAGCTTTCTTT. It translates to CASQRELGEAFF.

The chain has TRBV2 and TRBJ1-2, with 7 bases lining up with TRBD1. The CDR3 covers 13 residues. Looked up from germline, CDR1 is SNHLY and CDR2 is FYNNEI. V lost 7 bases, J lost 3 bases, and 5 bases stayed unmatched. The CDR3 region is CASTADRYYGYTF. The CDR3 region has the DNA TGTGCCAGCACCGCGGACAGGTACTATGGCTACACCTTC.

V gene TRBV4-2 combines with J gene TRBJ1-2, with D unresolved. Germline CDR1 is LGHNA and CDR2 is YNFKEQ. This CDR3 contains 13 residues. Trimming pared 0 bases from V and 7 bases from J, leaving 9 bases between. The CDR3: CASSQDRVGGYTF. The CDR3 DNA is TGTGCCAGCAGCCAAGATAGGGTTGGTGGCTACACCTTC.

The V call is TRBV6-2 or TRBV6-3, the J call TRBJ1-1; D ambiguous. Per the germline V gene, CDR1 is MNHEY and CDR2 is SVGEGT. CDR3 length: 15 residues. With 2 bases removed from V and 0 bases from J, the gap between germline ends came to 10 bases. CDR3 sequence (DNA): TGTGCCAGCAGTTACGCGAGAACTATGAACACTGAAGCTTTCTTT. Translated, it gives CASSYARTMNTEAFF.

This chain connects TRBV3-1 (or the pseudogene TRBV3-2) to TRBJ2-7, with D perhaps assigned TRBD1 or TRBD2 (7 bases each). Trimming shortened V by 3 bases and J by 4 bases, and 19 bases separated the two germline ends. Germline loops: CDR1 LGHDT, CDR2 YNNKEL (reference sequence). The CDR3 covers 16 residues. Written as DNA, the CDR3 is TGTGCCAGCAGCCAGGCGACAGGGAGAGCGGGGTACGAGCAGTACTTC. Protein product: CASSQATGRAGYEQYF.